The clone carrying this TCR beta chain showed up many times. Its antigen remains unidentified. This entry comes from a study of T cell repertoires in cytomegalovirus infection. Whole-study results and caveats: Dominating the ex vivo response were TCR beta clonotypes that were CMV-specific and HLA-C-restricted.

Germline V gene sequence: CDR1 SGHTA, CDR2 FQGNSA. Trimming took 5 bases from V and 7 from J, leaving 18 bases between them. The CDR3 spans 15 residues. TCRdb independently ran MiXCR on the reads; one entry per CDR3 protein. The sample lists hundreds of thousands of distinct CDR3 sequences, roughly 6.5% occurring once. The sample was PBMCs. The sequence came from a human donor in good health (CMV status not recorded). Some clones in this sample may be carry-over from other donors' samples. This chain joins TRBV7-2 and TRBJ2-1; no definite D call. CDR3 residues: CASSPGSLGKNEQFF. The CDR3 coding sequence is TGTGCCAGCAGCCCCGGTAGCCTGGGGAAGAATGAGCAGTTCTTC. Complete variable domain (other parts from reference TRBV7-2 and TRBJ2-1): GAGVSQSPSNKVTEKGKDVELRCDPISGHTALYWYRQSLGQGLEFLIYFQGNSAPDKSGLPSDRFSAERTGGSVSTLTIQRTQQEDSAVYLCASSPGSLGKNEQFFGPGTRLTVL.